This T cell receptor (beta chain) was retrieved from a study of blood T cells in healthy people across ages. The donors, aged roughly 6 to 95, were healthy Caucasians from Russia. The amount of total RNA extracted per sample was at least 5 micrograms. Sample-barcoded 5' priming and a J-beta primer mix drove a second PCR of roughly 7 to 11 cycles. CDR3-containing paired-end reads numbered at least 2.5 million in each sample. Each CDR3 protein gets one entry after TCRdb re-called the 5' RACE reads with MiXCR. The table includes about a million distinct CDR3 sequences, approximately 49% detected once. Findings and caveats of the study: As naive T cell percentage varied, TCR beta diversity correlated strongly with it.

This clonotype came up once. Its specificity is not known. The CDR3 totals 14 residues. V was clipped by 6 bases and J by 5 bases; unmatched bases: 7. The sequence came from a man younger than 40 in good health. The chain is built from TRBV12-3 or TRBV12-4 and TRBJ2-1, with 7 bases matching TRBD2. Sample: blood. DNA for the CDR3: TGTGCCAGCAGGCTCACTAGCGCCAACAATGAGCAGTTCTTC. This codes for CASRLTSANNEQFF.